This passage covers 24 T cell receptor beta chains from one sample sequenced in a study of cytomegalovirus exposure and HLA in healthy donors. Vbeta (60) and Jbeta (13) primers were used in the PCR. Profiled with immunoSEQ multiplex PCR; TCRdb holds only in-frame clones, not every one. The sample has about 140,000 clones, 72% seen once; the top ten hold 2.1%. The sequencing input was PBMCs. Receptors originate from a man in his forties in good health and CMV-seronegative.

The chain is built from TRBV25-1 and TRBJ1-2; 7 bases align to TRBD1. The J segment lost 8 bases and the V segment lost 2 bases, leaving 8 bases of the junction unmatched. Germline CDR1 is MGHDK and CDR2 is SYGVNS. This CDR3 is 14 amino acids long. The CDR3 DNA follows: TGTGCCAGCAGTGAAACAGGGGTGGGACGGGGCTACACCTTC. It translates to CASSETGVGRGYTF.

The chain joins TRBV19 to TRBJ2-2; TRBD1 aligns across 7 bases. The germline CDR1 and CDR2 sequences are LNHDA and SQIVND (reference sequence). The V gene end was trimmed by 4 bases and the J gene end by 5 bases; junction bases not matched to a gene: 4. The CDR3 totals 14 residues. The CDR3 region has the DNA TGTGCCAGTAGTACACAGGGGAAGACCGGGGAGCTGTTTTTT. Residues: CASSTQGKTGELFF.

This clone was seen a few times. The rearrangement joins TRBV14 to TRBJ1-1; D unresolved. Germline CDR1 is SGHDN and CDR2 is FVKESK. The CDR3 has 13 residues. V gave up 2 bases and J gave up 0 bases, with 4 bases separating them. The CDR3 coding sequence is TGTGCCAGCAGCCAATTCATGAACACTGAAGCTTTCTTT. The encoded protein is CASSQFMNTEAFF. The whole variable domain, filled in from reference TRBV14 and TRBJ1-1, reads EAGVTQFPSHSVIEKGQTVTLRCDPISGHDNLYWYRRVMGKEIKFLLHFVKESKQDESGMPNNRFLAERTGGTYSTLKVQPAELEDSGVYFCASSQFMNTEAFFGQGTRLTVV.

The chain is built from TRBV19 and TRBJ2-1; D is possibly TRBD2 (5 bases). Deletions cut 5 bases from V and 11 bases from J, with 13 bases between. CDR1 and CDR2 from the germline V gene are LNHDA and SQIVND (reference sequence). The length of the CDR3 is 12 residues. CDR3 bases: TGTGCCAGTAGTGGGAACACTAGGAAGCAGTTCTTC. Amino acid sequence: CASSGNTRKQFF.

This clone was detected only a few times. The genes are TRBV23-1 and TRBJ2-3; 10 bases are a match to TRBD1. TRBV23-1 is annotated as an ORF whose role is uncertain. J gave up 2 bases and V 4 bases, and 3 bases lay outside the gene matches. The CDR3 length is 15 residues. This CDR3 is CASSLGTGDTDTQYF. The DNA of the CDR3 is TGCGCCAGCAGTCTTGGGACAGGGGACACAGATACGCAGTATTTT.

The table lists this clone with a few counts. The chain recombines TRBV5-6 with TRBJ1-4; D ambiguous. V lost 0 bases, J lost 7 bases, and 10 bases lay in between. The CDR3 loop spans 14 amino acids. Germline lookup yields CDR1 SGHDT and CDR2 YYEEEE. The chain's CDR3 is CASSLASGIEKLFF. CDR3 nucleotide sequence: TGTGCCAGCAGCTTGGCCTCAGGAATTGAAAAACTGTTTTTT.

The V call is TRBV6-1, the J call TRBJ1-1; D unresolved. V was shortened by 5 bases and J by 0 bases, with 7 bases between the two germline ends. From germline, CDR1 is MNHNS and CDR2 SASEGT. The CDR3 has 13 residues. The CDR3 DNA is TGTGCCAGCAGTAACTTCATGAACACTGAAGCTTTCTTT. Its protein product is CASSNFMNTEAFF.

The chain combines TRBV29-1 with TRBJ1-6; no reliable D call. From germline, CDR1 is SQVTM and CDR2 ANQGSEA. This CDR3 has 13 amino acids. The V gene lost 4 bases and the J gene lost 8 bases, with 12 bases spanning the gap. Here the CDR3 reads CSVVRRLDSPLHF. DNA of the CDR3: TGCAGCGTTGTACGCCGTCTAGATTCACCCCTCCACTTT.

The V gene is TRBV12-2, the J gene TRBJ2-5; no DNA check was done on the table's D call, TRBD2. TRBV12-2 is noted as a pseudogene. The CDR3 runs to 12 residues. The CDR3 DNA reads as TGTGCAGGCGGAGGAGCTAAGGGGACCCAGTACTTC. Its translation: CAGGGAKGTQYF.

This rearrangement joins TRBV5-4 to TRBJ1-2, with 9 bases fitting TRBD1. The J segment lost 4 bases and the V segment lost 0 bases, leaving 7 bases of the junction unmatched. The CDR3 loop spans 16 amino acids. Germline V gene data show CDR1 as SGHNT and CDR2 as YYREEE (reference sequence). The CDR3 coding sequence is TGTGCCAGCAGCTTGGTTCTGGGACAGGGTTCCTATGGCTACACCTTC. This gives the protein CASSLVLGQGSYGYTF.

This chain connects TRBV6-5 to TRBJ1-2; D may be TRBD1 (5 bases). The V and J ends lost 7 bases and 8 bases respectively, with 20 bases between them. CDR3 size: 14 residues. Germline CDR1 MNHEY, CDR2 SVGAGI. CDR3 DNA sequence: TGTGCCAGCACCTTGAACCAGGGTTCGATAGGCTACACCTTC. This translates into CASTLNQGSIGYTF.

This rearrangement joins TRBV5-6 to TRBJ2-7; 16 positions match TRBD2. This CDR3 comprises 18 residues. Unmatched junction bases numbered 13, after V lost 4 bases and J lost 6 bases. Germline V gene data show CDR1 as SGHDT and CDR2 as YYEEEE. This CDR3 reads CASSLGLAGGQDKGEQYF. The CDR3 nucleotides read TGTGCCAGCAGCCTGGGACTAGCGGGAGGGCAGGATAAGGGCGAGCAGTACTTC.

The CDR3 is CASSLGWASETQYF. CDR3 bases: TGCGCCAGCAGCTTGGGCTGGGCCTCGGAGACCCAGTACTTC. The chain employs TRBV5-1 and TRBJ2-5; D gene ambiguous. Per germline, CDR1 SGHRS and CDR2 YFSETQ. CDR3 length: 14 amino acids. V was trimmed by 0 bases and J by 5 bases, leaving 11 bases between them.

This clone was counted between two and nine times. The gene calls are TRBV7-2 and TRBJ1-3, with 7 bases identical to TRBD1. Germline V CDR1 and CDR2: SGHTA, FQGNSA. Trimming removed 5 bases from V and 3 bases from J; junction bases left unmatched: 7. The CDR3 spans 15 residues. In DNA, the CDR3 is TGTGCCAGCAGCCGACAGGGCCGAAATGGAAACACCATATATTTT. Amino acids: CASSRQGRNGNTIYF.

This chain uses TRBV6-1 with TRBJ2-7; D may be TRBD1 (6 bases). Trimming took 9 bases from V and 3 from J, leaving 15 bases between them. The CDR3 contains 13 residues. Germline V lookup: CDR1 MNHNS, CDR2 SASEGT. The CDR3 reads CASLDWTDYEQYF. Here the CDR3 DNA reads TGTGCCAGTTTAGACTGGACAGACTACGAGCAGTACTTC.

The chain is built from TRBV5-1 and TRBJ2-4; 9 bases agree with TRBD2. V lost 0 bases to trimming and J lost 6 bases; unmatched junction nucleotides: 7. Germline values: CDR1 SGHRS, CDR2 YFSETQ. The CDR3 spans 16 residues. The CDR3 loop reads CASSLDRAGGPNIQYF. CDR3 coding DNA: TGCGCCAGCAGCTTGGACCGGGCGGGGGGGCCAAACATTCAGTACTTC.

A single count supports this clone. The chain has TRBV28 and TRBJ1-1; 7 nucleotides align to TRBD1. V lost 6 bases to trimming and J lost 4 bases; unmatched junction nucleotides: 14. Germline V lookup: CDR1 MDHEN, CDR2 SYDVKM. This CDR3 spans 16 amino acids. As DNA, the CDR3 is TGTGCCAGCAGGACACAGGGCCAGGGGGGTGGCACTGAAGCTTTCTTT. It specifies CASRTQGQGGGTEAFF.

The chain employs TRBV4-1 and TRBJ1-6, with a weak D call TRBD1 (6 bases). The V and J ends lost 2 bases and 1 base respectively, with 9 bases between them. Germline V lookup: CDR1 MGHRA, CDR2 YSYEKL. This CDR3 is built from 16 residues. Here the CDR3 reads CASSQTGLSYNSPLHF. CDR3 DNA sequence: TGCGCCAGCAGCCAAACAGGGTTATCCTATAATTCACCCCTCCACTTT.

The V gene is TRBV19, the J gene TRBJ1-4; D gene uncertain. Trimming pared 4 bases from V and 5 bases from J, leaving 5 bases between. This CDR3 spans 12 amino acids. Germline values: CDR1 LNHDA, CDR2 SQIVND (reference sequence). The CDR3 DNA sequence: TGTGCCAGTAGTACTGTAAATGAAAAACTGTTTTTT. Its protein is CASSTVNEKLFF.

This clone was seen a few times. The rearrangement uses TRBV10-3 and TRBJ2-7; tentatively, D is TRBD2 (6 bases). Germline CDR1 is ENHRY and CDR2 is SYGVKD. Deletions cut 8 bases from V and 0 bases from J, with 11 bases between. CDR3 length: 13 residues. The CDR3 region is CAIRTSLSYEQYF. The CDR3, as DNA: TGTGCCATCCGAACTAGCCTCTCCTACGAGCAGTACTTC.

V usage is TRBV6-6 and J usage is TRBJ2-7; the match to TRBD2 covers 8 bases. The CDR3 sequence is 15 residues long. Germline V gene sequence: CDR1 MNHNY, CDR2 SVGAGI (reference sequence). J was trimmed by 3 bases and V by 0 bases; bases with no gene match: 4. The CDR3 region is CASSYSTGGVYEQYF. DNA for the CDR3: TGTGCCAGCAGTTACTCGACGGGGGGGGTCTACGAGCAGTACTTC.

The chain's CDR3 is CASSWGQGGASEAFF. The CDR3, as DNA: TGTGCCAGCAGCTGGGGCCAGGGGGGCGCGTCTGAAGCTTTCTTT. The rearrangement links TRBV5-4 to TRBJ1-1; TRBD1 agrees at 7 bases. CDR3 length: 15 residues. Germline-derived CDR1 and CDR2 are SGHNT and YYREEE (reference sequence). V shed 3 bases and J 6 bases; nucleotides not matched to a gene: 11.

The chain employs TRBV5-6 and TRBJ1-5; D unresolved. Germline values: CDR1 SGHDT, CDR2 YYEEEE. V was pared by 8 bases and J by 0 bases, with 12 bases between. The CDR3 length is 14 residues. CDR3 sequence reads: CASKRLYSNQPQHF. CDR3 sequence (DNA): TGTGCCAGTAAAAGACTGTATAGCAATCAGCCCCAGCATTTT.

This rearrangement joins TRBV28 to TRBJ1-5; D unclear. There are 16 residues in the CDR3. Trimming removed 7 bases at V and 1 base at J, with 17 bases between. Germline V gene data show CDR1 as MDHEN and CDR2 as SYDVKM. DNA of the CDR3: TGTGCCAGCACCTCCGGCGGTCCTGGGAGCAATCAGCCCCAGCATTTT. This codes for CASTSGGPGSNQPQHF.